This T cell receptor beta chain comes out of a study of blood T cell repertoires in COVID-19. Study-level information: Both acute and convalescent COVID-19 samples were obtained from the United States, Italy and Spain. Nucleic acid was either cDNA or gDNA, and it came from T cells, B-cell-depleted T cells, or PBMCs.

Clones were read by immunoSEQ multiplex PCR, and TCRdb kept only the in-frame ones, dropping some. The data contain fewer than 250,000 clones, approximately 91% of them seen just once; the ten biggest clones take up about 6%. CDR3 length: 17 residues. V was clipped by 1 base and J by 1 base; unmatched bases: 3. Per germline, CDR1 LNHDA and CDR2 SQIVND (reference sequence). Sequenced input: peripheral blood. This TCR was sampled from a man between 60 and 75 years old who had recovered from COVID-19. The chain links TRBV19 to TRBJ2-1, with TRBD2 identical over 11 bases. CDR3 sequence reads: CASSIGPSGGSYNEQFF. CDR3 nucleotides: TGTGCCAGTAGTATAGGGCCTAGCGGGGGGTCCTACAATGAGCAGTTCTTC.